This is a list of T cell receptor beta chains from one sample in a study of OX40 agonist ivuxolimab in advanced cancers. Using immunoSEQ multiplex PCR, the repertoire was profiled, and TCRdb retains in-frame clones only, with some absent. Of 69,000 or so clones listed, 80% to 90% are singletons. The sample was CD4+ or CD8+ T cells sorted from blood, taken in a trial of the OX40 agonist ivuxolimab. The receptors come from an adult with an advanced solid tumor such as melanoma, head and neck, liver or kidney cancer. Each CDR3 is given with its conserved first and last residue. The D gene is left open where the match is weak.

v_gene | d_gene | CDR3aa
TRBV7-6 | - | CASSPRGPIYGYTF
TRBV14 | TRBD1 | CASSQDAGGTEAFF
TRBV6-9 | - | CASSENLALAFF
TRBV7-9 | TRBD2 | CASSLSIAGGQQFF
TRBV9 | TRBD2 | CASSVDAFAGGETQYF
TRBV7-8 | - | CASSKDRLSSYEQYF
TRBV19 | - | CASSPIYEGITGELFF
TRBV30 | TRBD1 | CAWSGGQGQETQYF
TRBV12-5 | - | CASGLGSTSTDTQYF
TRBV5-1 | TRBD1 | CASSSDRGSNQPQHF
TRBV7-2 | - | CASSPGLLNEQFF
TRBV29-1 | - | CSVHSVDSYEQYF
TRBV27 | - | CASSPSLGGQPQHF
TRBV19 | - | CASMGEYEQYF
TRBV25-1 | TRBD1 | CASSSGGRPDTEAFF
TRBV7-8 | - | CASSLMSGWEAAYEQYF
TRBV5-1 | TRBD1 | CASNRRAWDRVLDSRNEQFF
TRBV7-8 | TRBD2 | CASSFTSPGGKGDEQFF
TRBV27 | - | CASSSSRRDRDTEAFF
TRBV7-2 | - | CASSLLEGTEAFF
TRBV2 | TRBD2 | CASSGLAGTDTQYF
TRBV7-6 | - | CASSIFSGFTDTQYF
TRBV9 | - | CASSLEDYSPGEQYF
TRBV5-6 | - | CASSWGLRGEYEQYF
TRBV4-1 | TRBD1 | CASSQESPGAGGYRQETQYF
TRBV28 | - | CASSLGGPTEYEQYF
TRBV19 | - | CASSIERSYNSPLHF
TRBV19 | TRBD2 | CASSIISGGANEQFF
TRBV9 | - | CASSLLLNPWDTQYF
TRBV29-1 | TRBD2 | CSVIPTSGLVVGETQYF
TRBV4-1 | - | CASSQVNSGGAEQYF
TRBV5-6 | TRBD1 | CASSSNPGQGSYEQYF
TRBV30 | - | CAWSEGTNTGELFF
TRBV4-2 | - | CASSQGQGPYGEQYF
TRBV7-3 | - | CASSYQGGTGELFF
TRBV2 | - | CASQEYYGYTF
TRBV19 | TRBD1 | CASTPRMRTGPFTDTQYF
TRBV6-5 | TRBD1 | CASSPQTGDDEQFF
TRBV5-1 | - | CASSLEENTEAFF
TRBV4-1 | - | CASSQDWGGINYGYTF
TRBV10-3 | - | CAISESKAGSSYNEQFF
TRBV27 | - | CASSSKRNTEAFF
TRBV27 | - | CASSLRAGELFF
TRBV19 | - | CASRWGGGFYSNQPQHF
TRBV2 | - | CASTTSGLSYGYTF
TRBV25-1 | TRBD2 | CASSDHGGIGGDQETQYF
TRBV7-9 | - | CASSVTGELFF
TRBV19 | TRBD2 | CASSLGLAGLNEQFF
TRBV4-2 | - | CASSQELSGQNYGYTF
TRBV6-5 | - | CASSPGSPYEQYF
TRBV7-9 | - | CASSSWDARAFF
TRBV30 | - | CAWSLRTEAFF
TRBV5-5 | - | CASRAADFYEQYF
TRBV27 | - | CASSLDKYYEQYF
TRBV11-2 | - | CASSLGAWGGTEAFF
TRBV9 | - | CASSVGTIPTYNEQFF
TRBV13 | - | CASSSGLSSYEQYF